Listed below are T cell receptor beta chains from one sample, sequenced in a study of T cells in Graves' hyperthyroidism and ophthalmopathy. TCRdb redid the calling of the multiplex PCR reads with MiXCR, one entry per CDR3 protein. The sample has approximately 610,000 distinct CDR3 sequences, roughly 17% seen once. The sample consisted of blood. These receptors were collected from a woman between 18 and 29 years old with Graves' hyperthyroidism. Each CDR3 is given with its conserved first and last residue. A D gene is named only where the DNA matches it firmly. Clone size, where shown, is once, few, many, or a class for clones that have expanded.

abundance	v_gene	j_gene	d_gene	CDR3nt	CDR3aa
many	TRBV20-1	TRBJ1-2	TRBD1	TGCAGTGCTAGCCTTTCACAGGGGGCGGGCTATGGCTACACCTTC	CSASLSQGAGYGYTF
few	TRBV4-3	TRBJ2-3	-	TGCGCCAGCAGCCAAGAGGGGGGCAGGGATACGCAGTATTTT	CASSQEGGRDTQYF
many	TRBV20-1	TRBJ2-5	-	TGCAGTGCGCCGATAGGGAGCGGCCAAGAGACCCAGTACTTC	CSAPIGSGQETQYF
many	TRBV6-5	TRBJ2-7	-	TGTGCCAGCAGTTACTCCCGGGGGGCGTCTTACGAGCAGTACTTC	CASSYSRGASYEQYF
-	TRBV7-9	TRBJ2-1	-	TGTGCCAGCAGCTTAGGGGTTGGGGGACGACGAATGGATGAGCAGTTCTTC	CASSLGVGGRRMDEQFF
few	TRBV9	TRBJ2-1	-	TGTGCCAGCAGCGTAGAGGCTACCTACAATGAGCAGTTCTTC	CASSVEATYNEQFF
-	TRBV5-1	TRBJ1-2	-	TGCGCCAGCAGCTTCCTTACGGGGGCGAGACGCTACACCTTC	CASSFLTGARRYTF
many	TRBV30	TRBJ2-7	TRBD1	TGTGCCAGAGGGGACAGAGCGTACGAGCAGTACTTC	CARGDRAYEQYF
-	TRBV5-1	TRBJ2-1	TRBD2	TGCGCCAGCAGGCCCACTAGCGGCTCCTACAATGAGCAGTTCTTC	CASRPTSGSYNEQFF
many	TRBV24-1	TRBJ2-3	TRBD2	TGTGCCACCAGTGACCCCAGCGGGAGGACACTTTTCGGCACAGATACGCAGTATTTT	CATSDPSGRTLFGTDTQYF
many	TRBV7-9	TRBJ2-4	TRBD1	TGTGCCAGCAGCTTGGGGACAGTGAAAAACATTCAGTACTTC	CASSLGTVKNIQYF
many	TRBV28	TRBJ2-5	-	TGTGCCAGCAGTACGAGCCGGGACGGAGAGACCCAGTACTTC	CASSTSRDGETQYF